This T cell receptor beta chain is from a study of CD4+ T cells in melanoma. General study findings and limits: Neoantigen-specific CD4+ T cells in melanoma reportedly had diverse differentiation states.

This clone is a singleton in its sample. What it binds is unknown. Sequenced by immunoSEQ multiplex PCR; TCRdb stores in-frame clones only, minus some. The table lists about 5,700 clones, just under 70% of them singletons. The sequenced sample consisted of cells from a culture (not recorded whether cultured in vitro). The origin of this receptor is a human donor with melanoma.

CDR3 region: CAWGRRQGEAEAFF. In nucleotides, the CDR3 is TGTGCCTGGGGGAGAAGACAGGGGGAAGCTGAAGCTTTCTTT. The chain is built from TRBV30 and TRBJ1-1, with TRBD1 identical over 9 bases. This CDR3 spans 14 amino acids. Germline loops: CDR1 GTSNPN, CDR2 SVGIG (reference sequence). V lost 5 bases to trimming and J lost 6 bases; unmatched junction nucleotides: 10.